This TCR beta chain was captured in a study of shared clonotypes between healthy human individuals (dated by TCRdb to 2020 to 2022). At the level of the whole study: A few men and two women, aged 18 to 49 years, made up the cohort. For each donor, CD4 naive and CD4 memory were each given three plates, CD8 naive was given two plates, and CD8 memory was given one plate. The study deeply sequenced blood TCR repertoires of about 5 healthy adults to estimate repertoire size and the extent of clonotype sharing between individuals. To increase sequencing depth and limit assay-specific biases, TCR repertoire library preparation and sequencing were carried out by different laboratories using diverse techniques. Leukapheresis yielded between about 0.94 and 9 billion PBMCs per donor. Broader findings and caveats from the paper: Because the study included only a small number of donors, the genetic and exposure-history diversity represented was limited. Pairwise subsampling led to the expectation that sequencing depth would affect the degree of clonotype sharing among donors. Sampling was restricted to blood, and TCR repertoires in tissues likely differ from the TCR repertoires found in blood. Across a few donors, 4.5% to 6.5% of naive CD4, approximately 3.6% of naive CD8, under 2.5% of memory CD4, and under 0.45% of memory CD8 clonotypes were shared. Clonotypes shared by all four sorted-subset donors showed higher generation probabilities than non-shared clonotypes. Even with the large sequencing depth, rarefaction of the sorted-subset datasets indicated that sequencing was incomplete. Estimated clonotype richness was generally larger for naive than for memory subsets.

TCR CDR3 regions were amplified from genomic DNA by multiplex PCR using the deep immunoSEQ assay. Extracted genomic DNA from each cell subset was distributed evenly across all wells of several immunoSEQ 96-well plates, and each plate was treated as a replicate. Each replicate PCR for sorted subsets received approximately 200 ng genomic DNA, equal to about 29,000 T cell genomes. The purified libraries were quantified using a Qubit 3.0 fluorometer, sized with a Bioanalyzer 2100, and then quantified again using the KAPA Library Quantification kit. A separate single-read 150-cycle Illumina NextSeq 550 flow cell was used to sequence each immunoSEQ 96-well plate. Processing in the source paper ran as follows. Because the immunoSEQ output held only junctional sequences and lacked quality scores, the filtering could not match the filtering applied to full-length reads. Sequences were annotated with PyIR, a Python wrapper for IgBLAST v1.9, using IMGT germline references to assign V/J genes and CDR3. Reads were filtered out if the reads had weak V/J assignments (E-value above 1e-6), no CDR3, stop codons, out-of-frame junctions, or ambiguous translated residues. V3J clonotypes were defined as sequences sharing the same inferred V gene, J gene, and CDR3 amino acid sequence. Percentage overlap between repertoires was calculated by dividing the number of shared unique clonotypes by the size of the smaller repertoire. RTK rarefaction, the Chao1 estimator, and Recon v2.1 estimates of unobserved clonotypes were used to assess repertoire richness. For all TCRbeta clonotypes obtained by the gDNA method from a handful of donors, generation probabilities were computed with OLGA. The table comes from immuneACCESS by way of TCRdb, which keeps in-frame sequences with V and J called. Part of the clones is missing from these tables; in studies checked, under half for an unresolved V gene and the rest for unknown reasons. That table supplies the V and J calls and clone size; D and trimming were determined from the DNA. The sample yields approximately 840,000 clones; just over 95% were counted once. Together, the top ten hold less than 0.25% of the sample.

As to this clone: This clone's antigen is unknown. Base qualities are not provided; no much larger clone lies one nucleotide away.

CD8 naive samples were CD45RO-negative cells positively selected for CCR7, giving a CD45RA+CCR7+ population that excluded TemRA cells. The donors were healthy, HIV-negative adults who had no recently reported acute infections or vaccinations. Every donor was a Caucasian adult living in Nashville, Tennessee, USA. Blood was collected by leukapheresis, and PBMCs were isolated by Ficoll-Histopaque density gradient centrifugation and then cryopreserved in liquid nitrogen vapor phase. Purity and quantity of every magnetically sorted T cell population were checked by analytical flow cytometry. Genomic DNA was isolated from each sorted fraction and quantified by UV absorbance on a Nanodrop 2000c. As encoded in the germline V gene (reference sequence), CDR1 is SEHNR while CDR2 is FQNEAQ. V is clipped by 5 bases and J by 6 bases, and the sequence between their germline boundaries is 17 bases long. The CDR3 holds 14 amino acids from the cysteine to the phenylalanine. The only DNA kept is the CDR3, 42 bases in frame from the first base.

Rearrangement joined TRBV7-9 to TRBJ2-7; the D call could be TRBD1 or TRBD2, with each sharing 5 bases. Sequenced material: naive CD8+ T cells sorted from blood. The cell subset or site tag for this specimen amounts to: CD45RA+CCR7+. The source is a man aged 30 to 39 in good health. The CDR3 corresponds to CASSPPGLPGEQYF. The DNA sequence reads TGTGCCAGCAGCCCGCCGGGGCTCCCCGGCGAGCAGTACTTC.